This entry lists 5 T cell receptor beta chains sequenced from one sample in a study of lymphopenia after photon versus proton radiotherapy. Profiled with immunoSEQ multiplex PCR; TCRdb holds only in-frame clones, not every one. The table lists about 40,000 clones, around 81% of them singletons. The sequencing here drew on peripheral blood, taken from a patient treated with proton-based radiotherapy. The source is a woman in her 70s with pancreatic cancer.

The rearrangement uses TRBV11-3 and TRBJ1-2; perhaps TRBD1 as D (6 bases). This CDR3 is 17 amino acids long. The germline V and J ends were trimmed by 1 base and 4 bases, with 19 bases remaining between them. The germline gives CDR1 SGHNT, CDR2 YENEEA. The CDR3 sequence is CASSLGTVGPEPYGYTF. CDR3 nucleotides: TGTGCCAGCAGCTTAGGGACAGTGGGCCCCGAACCCTATGGCTACACCTTC.

The chain combines TRBV2 with TRBJ2-3; D remains ambiguous. The V end was cut by 1 base, the J end by 4 bases, with 9 bases between. The CDR3 is made up of 14 amino acids. Germline CDR1 is SNHLY and CDR2 is FYNNEI. The CDR3 loop reads CASSEGNAADTQYF. The CDR3, as DNA: TGTGCCAGCAGTGAAGGGAATGCGGCAGATACGCAGTATTTT. Based on the CDR3 plus reference TRBV2 and TRBJ2-3, the full variable domain is EPEVTQTPSHQVTQMGQEVILRCVPISNHLYFYWYRQILGQKVEFLVSFYNNEISEKSEIFDDQFSVERPDGSNFTLKIRSTKLEDSAMYFCASSEGNAADTQYFGPGTRLTVL.

V is TRBV18 and J is TRBJ2-3, with TRBD1 identical over 8 bases. Germline values: CDR1 KGHSH, CDR2 LQKENI. The CDR3 runs to 16 residues. The trim removed 3 bases at V and 4 bases at J, leaving 9 bases unmatched. The CDR3: CASSPQTIQGADTQYF. The CDR3 DNA reads TGTGCCAGCTCACCCCAGACGATACAGGGGGCAGATACGCAGTATTTT.

V and J are TRBV6-6 and TRBJ1-1; D unclear. Germline-derived CDR1 and CDR2 are MNHNY and SVGAGI (reference sequence). V shed 5 bases and J shed 5 bases, with 12 bases lying between them. The CDR3 totals 13 residues. The chain's CDR3 is CASSPVMVTEAFF. CDR3 bases: TGTGCCAGCAGTCCTGTCATGGTTACTGAAGCTTTCTTT.

This chain joins TRBV18 and TRBJ2-4, with 8 bases aligning to TRBD1. Germline V gives CDR1 KGHSH, CDR2 LQKENI. After removal of 3 bases from V and 12 bases from J, the junction contained 10 bases not matched to a gene. The CDR3 is 14 amino acids. The CDR3 here is CASSPGQASPSQYF. CDR3 coding DNA: TGTGCCAGCTCACCGGGACAGGCCTCTCCTAGTCAGTACTTC.